This T cell receptor beta chain was captured in a study of cytotoxic CD8 clonotypes in ibrutinib-treated CLL. Trimming took 1 base from V and 2 from J, leaving 9 bases between them. The V gene's germline CDR1 is KGHSH and CDR2 LQKENI. The CDR3 covers 14 residues. Here immunoSEQ multiplex PCR was the method, and the copy in TCRdb shows in-frame clones only, minus some. The sample consists of 9,500 to 15,000 clones, about 62% of them appearing once. The chain recombines TRBV18 with TRBJ2-7, with D possibly TRBD1 on 5 matching bases. This TCR was sampled from a human donor with chronic lymphocytic leukemia. This specimen consisted of PBMCs, obtained before ibrutinib treatment. CDR3 nucleotide sequence: TGTGCCAGCTCACCACAGGACATGGCCTACGAGCAGTACTTC. It specifies CASSPQDMAYEQYF.